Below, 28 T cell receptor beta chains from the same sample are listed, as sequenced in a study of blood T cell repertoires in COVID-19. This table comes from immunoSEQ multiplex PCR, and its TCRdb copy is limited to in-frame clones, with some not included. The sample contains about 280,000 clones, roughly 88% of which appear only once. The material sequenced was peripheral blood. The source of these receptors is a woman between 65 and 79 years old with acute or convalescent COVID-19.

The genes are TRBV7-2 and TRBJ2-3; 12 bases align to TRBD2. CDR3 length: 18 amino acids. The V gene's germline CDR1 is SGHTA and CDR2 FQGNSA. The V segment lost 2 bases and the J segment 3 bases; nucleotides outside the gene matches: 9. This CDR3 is CASSLIVLAGGQTDTQYF. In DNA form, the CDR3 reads TGTGCCAGCAGCTTAATCGTTCTAGCGGGGGGGCAAACAGATACGCAGTATTTT.

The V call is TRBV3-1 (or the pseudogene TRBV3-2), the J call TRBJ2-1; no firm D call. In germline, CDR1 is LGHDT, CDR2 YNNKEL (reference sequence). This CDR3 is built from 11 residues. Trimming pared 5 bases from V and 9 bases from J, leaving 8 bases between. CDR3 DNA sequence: TGTGCCAGCAGCTCCCCGCGTGAGCAGTTCTTC. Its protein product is CASSSPREQFF.

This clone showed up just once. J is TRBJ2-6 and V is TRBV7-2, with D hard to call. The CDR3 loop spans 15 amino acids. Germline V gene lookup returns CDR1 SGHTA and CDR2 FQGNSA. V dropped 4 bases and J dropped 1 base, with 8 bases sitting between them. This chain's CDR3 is CASSYRVSGANVLTF. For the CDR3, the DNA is TGTGCCAGCAGCTACCGGGTGTCTGGGGCCAACGTCCTGACTTTC.

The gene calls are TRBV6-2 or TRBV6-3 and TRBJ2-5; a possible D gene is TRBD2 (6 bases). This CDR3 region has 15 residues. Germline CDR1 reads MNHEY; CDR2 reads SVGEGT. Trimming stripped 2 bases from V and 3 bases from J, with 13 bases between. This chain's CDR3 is CASSYEGAGKETQYF. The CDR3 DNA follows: TGTGCCAGCAGTTACGAAGGTGCGGGGAAAGAGACCCAGTACTTC.

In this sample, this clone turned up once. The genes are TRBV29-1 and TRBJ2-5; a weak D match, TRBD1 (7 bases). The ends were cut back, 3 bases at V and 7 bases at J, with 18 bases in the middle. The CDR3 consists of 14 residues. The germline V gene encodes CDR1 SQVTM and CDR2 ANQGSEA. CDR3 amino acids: CSVDSAQGGRTQYF. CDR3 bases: TGCAGCGTTGATTCGGCTCAGGGGGGTAGGACCCAGTACTTC.

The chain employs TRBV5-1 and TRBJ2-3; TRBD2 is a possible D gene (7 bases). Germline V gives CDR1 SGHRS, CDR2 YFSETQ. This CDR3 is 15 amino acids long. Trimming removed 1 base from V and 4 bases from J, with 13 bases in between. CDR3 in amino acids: CASSLLGGGADTQYF. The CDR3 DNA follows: TGCGCCAGCAGCTTGCTGGGCGGGGGCGCAGATACGCAGTATTTT.

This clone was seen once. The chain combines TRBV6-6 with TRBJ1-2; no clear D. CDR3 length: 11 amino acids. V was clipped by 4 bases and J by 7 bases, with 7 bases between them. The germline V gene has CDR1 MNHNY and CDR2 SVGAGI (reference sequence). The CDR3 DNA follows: TGTGCCAGCAGTTTCCCCGGTGGCTACACCTTC. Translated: CASSFPGGYTF.

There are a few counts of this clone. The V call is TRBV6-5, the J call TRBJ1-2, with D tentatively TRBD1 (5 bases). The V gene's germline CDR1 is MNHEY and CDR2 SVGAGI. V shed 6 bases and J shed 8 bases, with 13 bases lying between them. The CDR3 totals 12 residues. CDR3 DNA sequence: TGTGCCAGCAGGCAAAGTACAGGCGGCTACACCTTC. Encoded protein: CASRQSTGGYTF.

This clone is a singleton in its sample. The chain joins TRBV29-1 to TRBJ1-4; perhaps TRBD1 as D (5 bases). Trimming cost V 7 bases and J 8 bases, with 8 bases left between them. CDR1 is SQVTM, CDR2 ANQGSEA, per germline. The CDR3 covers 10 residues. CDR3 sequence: CSGGDEKLFF. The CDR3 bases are TGCAGCGGCGGGGACGAAAAACTGTTTTTT.

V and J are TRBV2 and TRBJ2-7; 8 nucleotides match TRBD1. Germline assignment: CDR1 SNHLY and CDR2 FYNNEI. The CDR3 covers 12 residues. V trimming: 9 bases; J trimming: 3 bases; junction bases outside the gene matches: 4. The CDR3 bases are TGTGCCAGACAGGGGGTGGGCTACGAGCAGTACTTC. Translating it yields CARQGVGYEQYF.

The DNA for the CDR3 is TGTGCCAGCAGCTTAGCGCCGACAGCGCAAGCTTTCTTT. Translation gives CASSLAPTAQAFF. This rearrangement joins TRBV7-9 to TRBJ1-1, with D possibly matching TRBD1 (5 bases). The CDR3 is 13 amino acids. V lost 0 bases, J lost 9 bases, and 11 bases lay in between. The V gene's germline CDR1 is SEHNR and CDR2 FQNEAQ (reference sequence). The full variable domain, rest sourced from reference TRBV7-9 and TRBJ1-1, is DTGVSQNPRHKITKRGQNVTFRCDPISEHNRLYWYRQTLGQGPEFLTYFQNEAQLEKSRLLSDRFSAERPKGSFSTLEIQRTEQGDSAMYLCASSLAPTAQAFFGQGTRLTVV.

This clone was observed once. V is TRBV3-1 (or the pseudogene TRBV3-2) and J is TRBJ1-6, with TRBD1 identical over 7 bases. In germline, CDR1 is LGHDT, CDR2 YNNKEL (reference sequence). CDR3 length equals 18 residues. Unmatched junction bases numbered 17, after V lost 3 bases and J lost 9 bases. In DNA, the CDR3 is TGTGCCAGCAGCCACGGACATTTGGGGGGACAGAGGGTTTCACCCCTCCACTTT. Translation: CASSHGHLGGQRVSPLHF.

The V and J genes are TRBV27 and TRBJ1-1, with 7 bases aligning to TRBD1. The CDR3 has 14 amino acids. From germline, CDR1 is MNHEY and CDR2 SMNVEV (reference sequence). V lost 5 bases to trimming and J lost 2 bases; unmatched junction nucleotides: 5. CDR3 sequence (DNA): TGTGCCAGCAGTCTCCGACAGGGCAACACTGAAGCTTTCTTT. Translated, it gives CASSLRQGNTEAFF.

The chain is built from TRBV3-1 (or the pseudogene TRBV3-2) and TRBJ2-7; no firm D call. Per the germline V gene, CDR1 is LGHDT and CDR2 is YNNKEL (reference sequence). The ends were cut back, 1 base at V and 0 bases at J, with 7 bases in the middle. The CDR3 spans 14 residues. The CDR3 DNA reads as TGTGCCAGCAGCCAAGGGCATACCTCCTACGAGCAGTACTTC. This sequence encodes CASSQGHTSYEQYF.

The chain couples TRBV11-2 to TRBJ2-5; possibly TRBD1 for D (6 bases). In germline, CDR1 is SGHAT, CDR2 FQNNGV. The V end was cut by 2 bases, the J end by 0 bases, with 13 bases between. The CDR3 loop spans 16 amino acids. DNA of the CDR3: TGTGCCAGCAGCTTAAGGACAGTTTTCTACCAAGAGACCCAGTACTTC. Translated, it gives CASSLRTVFYQETQYF.

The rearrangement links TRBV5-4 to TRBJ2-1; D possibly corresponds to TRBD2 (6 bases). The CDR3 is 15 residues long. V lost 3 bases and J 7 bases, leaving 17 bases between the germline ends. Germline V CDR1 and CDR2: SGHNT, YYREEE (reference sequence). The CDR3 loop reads CASSSGARRVNEQFF. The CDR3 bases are TGTGCCAGCAGCTCCGGGGCTAGGAGGGTAAATGAGCAGTTCTTC.

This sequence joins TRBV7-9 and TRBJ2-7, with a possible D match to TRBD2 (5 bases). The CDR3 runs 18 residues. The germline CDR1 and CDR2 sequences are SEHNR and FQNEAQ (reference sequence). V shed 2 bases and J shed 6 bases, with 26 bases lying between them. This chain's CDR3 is CASSLSCPPEGSFCEQYF. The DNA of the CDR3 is TGTGCCAGCAGCTTATCATGCCCCCCTGAGGGCAGTTTCTGCGAGCAGTACTTC.

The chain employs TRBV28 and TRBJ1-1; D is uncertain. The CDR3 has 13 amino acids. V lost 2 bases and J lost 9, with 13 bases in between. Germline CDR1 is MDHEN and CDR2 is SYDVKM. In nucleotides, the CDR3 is TGTGCCAGCAGTTTAGGATTTGGGCGAAAAGCTTTCTTT. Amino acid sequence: CASSLGFGRKAFF.

The CDR3 DNA reads TGTGCCAGTAGGATTCCCGGGAGCGGCAATCAGCCCCAGCATTTT. It codes for CASRIPGSGNQPQHF. V gene TRBV19 combines with J gene TRBJ1-5; D uncertain. CDR3 size: 15 residues. Trimming pared 6 bases from V and 2 bases from J, leaving 14 bases between. CDR1 and CDR2 (germline): LNHDA, SQIVND (reference sequence). The entire variable domain, with the rest obtained from reference TRBV19 and TRBJ1-5, is as follows: DGGITQSPKYLFRKEGQNVTLSCEQNLNHDAMYWYRQDPGQGLRLIYYSQIVNDFQKGDIAEGYSVSREKKESFPLTVTSAQKNPTAFYLCASRIPGSGNQPQHFGDGTRLSIL.

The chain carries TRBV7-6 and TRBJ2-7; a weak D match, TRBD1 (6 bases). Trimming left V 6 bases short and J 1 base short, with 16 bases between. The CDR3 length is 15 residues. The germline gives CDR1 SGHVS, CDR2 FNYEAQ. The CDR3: CASSPPGALSYEQYF. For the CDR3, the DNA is TGTGCCAGCAGTCCTCCAGGGGCCCTTTCCTACGAGCAGTACTTC.

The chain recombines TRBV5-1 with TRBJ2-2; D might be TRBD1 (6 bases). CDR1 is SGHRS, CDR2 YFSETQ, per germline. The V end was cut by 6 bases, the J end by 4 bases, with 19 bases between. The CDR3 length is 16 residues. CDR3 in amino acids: CASTGQSEVRTGELFF. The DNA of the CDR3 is TGCGCCAGCACGGGACAATCGGAGGTTCGCACCGGGGAGCTGTTTTTT.

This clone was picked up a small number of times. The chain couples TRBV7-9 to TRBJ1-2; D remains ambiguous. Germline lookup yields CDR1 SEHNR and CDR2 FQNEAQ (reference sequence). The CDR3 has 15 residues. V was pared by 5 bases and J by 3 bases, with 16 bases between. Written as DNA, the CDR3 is TGTGCCAGCAGCAAGGACTCGTCTATCTACTATGGCTACACCTTC. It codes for CASSKDSSIYYGYTF.

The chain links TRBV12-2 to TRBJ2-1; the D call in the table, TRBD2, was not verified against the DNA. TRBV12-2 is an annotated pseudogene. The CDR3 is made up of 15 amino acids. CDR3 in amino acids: CASLLPSGCYNEQFF. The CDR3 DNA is TGTGCAAGTCTCCTCCCTTCCGGGTGCTACAATGAGCAGTTCTTC.

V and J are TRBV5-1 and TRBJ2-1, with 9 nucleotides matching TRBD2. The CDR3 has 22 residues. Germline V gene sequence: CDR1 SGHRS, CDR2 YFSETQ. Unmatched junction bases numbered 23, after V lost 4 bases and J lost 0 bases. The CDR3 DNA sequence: TGCGCCAGCAGCGGCCGCGGTGGGGTGAGCGGGGGGCAAAGTGTCTCCTACAATGAGCAGTTCTTC. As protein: CASSGRGGVSGGQSVSYNEQFF. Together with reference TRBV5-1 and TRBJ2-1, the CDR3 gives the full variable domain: KAGVTQTPRYLIKTRGQQVTLSCSPISGHRSVSWYQQTPGQGLQFLFEYFSETQRNKGNFPGRFSGRQFSNSRSEMNVSTLELGDSALYLCASSGRGGVSGGQSVSYNEQFFGPGTRLTVL.

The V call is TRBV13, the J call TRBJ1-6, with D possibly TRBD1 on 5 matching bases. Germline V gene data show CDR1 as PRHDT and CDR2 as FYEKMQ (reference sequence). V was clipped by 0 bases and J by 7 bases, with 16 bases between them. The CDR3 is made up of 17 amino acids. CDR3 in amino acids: CASSLGSLGRGNSPLHF. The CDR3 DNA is TGTGCCAGCAGCTTAGGCTCTTTGGGACGGGGGAATTCACCCCTCCACTTT.

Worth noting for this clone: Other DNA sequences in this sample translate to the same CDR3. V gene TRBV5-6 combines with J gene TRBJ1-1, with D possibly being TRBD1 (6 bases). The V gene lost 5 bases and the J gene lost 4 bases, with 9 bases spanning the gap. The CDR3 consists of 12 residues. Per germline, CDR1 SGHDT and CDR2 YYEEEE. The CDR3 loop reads CASSLQGTEAFF. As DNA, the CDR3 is TGTGCCAGCAGTCTACAGGGCACTGAAGCTTTCTTT. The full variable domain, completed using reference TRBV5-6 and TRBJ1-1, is DAGVTQSPTHLIKTRGQQVTLRCSPKSGHDTVSWYQQALGQGPQFIFQYYEEEERQRGNFPDRFSGHQFPNYSSELNVNALLLGDSALYLCASSLQGTEAFFGQGTRLTVV.

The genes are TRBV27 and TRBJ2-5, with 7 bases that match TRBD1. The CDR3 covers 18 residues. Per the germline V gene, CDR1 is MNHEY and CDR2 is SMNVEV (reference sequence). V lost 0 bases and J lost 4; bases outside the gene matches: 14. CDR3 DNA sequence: TGTGCCAGCAGTTTATCCCACAGGGGAATAAGCCGAAGAGAGACCCAGTACTTC. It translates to CASSLSHRGISRRETQYF.

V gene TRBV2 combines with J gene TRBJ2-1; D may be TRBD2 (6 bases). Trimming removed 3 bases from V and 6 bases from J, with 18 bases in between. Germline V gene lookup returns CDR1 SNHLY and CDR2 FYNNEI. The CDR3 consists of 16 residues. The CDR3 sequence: CASSDLLRRGFNEQFF. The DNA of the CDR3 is TGTGCCAGCAGTGACTTACTAAGACGGGGGTTCAATGAGCAGTTCTTC. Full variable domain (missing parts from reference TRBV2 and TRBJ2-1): EPEVTQTPSHQVTQMGQEVILRCVPISNHLYFYWYRQILGQKVEFLVSFYNNEISEKSEIFDDQFSVERPDGSNFTLKIRSTKLEDSAMYFCASSDLLRRGFNEQFFGPGTRLTVL.